A single sample is the source of the 26 T cell receptor beta chains below, sequenced in a study of T-cell memory formation after mild COVID-19. TCRdb independently ran MiXCR on the 5' RACE reads; one entry per CDR3 protein. The sample contains about 500,000 distinct CDR3 sequences, around 20% of which appear only once. The specimen was PBMCs or a T cell subset sorted from them (not recorded which). These receptors were collected from an adult woman who had mild COVID-19 (a few samples of this study predate the infection). Cell type and time point are not known.

This rearrangement joins TRBV12-3 or TRBV12-4 to TRBJ2-1; a weak D match, TRBD2 (7 bases). V was shortened by 6 bases and J by 10 bases, with 13 bases between the two germline ends. CDR3 size: 12 residues. CDR3 in DNA: TGTGCCAGCAGCGCCGGGGGGACAGAGCAGTTCTTC. Translation: CASSAGGTEQFF.

The chain links TRBV29-1 to TRBJ2-1, with TRBD1 identical over 7 bases. CDR1 is SQVTM and CDR2 is ANQGSEA in the germline V gene. V was clipped by 5 bases and J by 7 bases; unmatched bases: 11. The CDR3 spans 14 residues. CDR3 sequence reads: CSVPRGTVMNEQFF. CDR3 nucleotides: TGCAGCGTTCCAAGAGGGACAGTTATGAATGAGCAGTTCTTC.

The sample holds many counts of this clonotype. This chain joins TRBV10-3 and TRBJ2-5; D is unresolved. Germline CDR1 ENHRY, CDR2 SYGVKD. V was shortened by 6 bases and J by 2 bases, with 7 bases between the two germline ends. CDR3 length: 12 amino acids. The CDR3 loop is CAIRGPQETQYF. The CDR3 DNA is TGTGCCATCAGAGGGCCGCAAGAGACCCAGTACTTC.

The chain uses TRBV20-1 and TRBJ2-7; D is possibly TRBD2 (5 bases). V lost 0 bases to trimming and J lost 5 bases, with 14 bases between them. Per germline, CDR1 DFQATT and CDR2 SNEGSKA (reference sequence). This CDR3 has 14 residues. The CDR3 loop reads CSARDDYPGDEQYF. The DNA for the CDR3 is TGCAGTGCTAGAGACGACTATCCTGGGGACGAGCAGTACTTC.

This clonotype was observed a handful of times. The chain recombines TRBV5-1 with TRBJ2-7; TRBD1 aligns across 9 bases. Trimming cost V 4 bases and J 4 bases; bases outside gene matches: 12. Germline V gene data show CDR1 as SGHRS and CDR2 as YFSETQ. The CDR3 extends over 16 amino acids. The CDR3 region has the DNA TGCGCCAGCAGCCCTCCACCCCGGGACAGGGTATACGAGCAGTACTTC. Translation: CASSPPPRDRVYEQYF.

This clonotype came up once. This chain links TRBV7-9 with TRBJ2-3, with D maybe TRBD2 (6 bases). V dropped 7 bases and J dropped 0 bases, with 26 bases sitting between them. This CDR3 region has 19 residues. CDR1 SEHNR and CDR2 FQNEAQ come from the germline V gene (reference sequence). CDR3 DNA sequence: TGTGCCAGCACCCTAGGATGGGGTTGGGGACTCGCTAGCACAGATACGCAGTATTTT. This encodes CASTLGWGWGLASTDTQYF.

This clonotype was picked up one time. The chain employs TRBV6-1 and TRBJ1-5; TRBD1 agrees at 8 bases. Germline assignment: CDR1 MNHNS and CDR2 SASEGT. J lost 6 bases, V lost 6 bases, and 4 bases had no gene match. This CDR3 is built from 13 residues. CDR3 sequence: CASRLDRVQPQHF. DNA for the CDR3: TGTGCCAGCAGATTGGACAGGGTTCAGCCCCAGCATTTT.

This clonotype was counted between two and nine times. This chain connects TRBV24-1 to TRBJ2-5, with 9 bases fitting TRBD1. Per the germline V gene, CDR1 is KGHDR and CDR2 is SFDVKD. This CDR3 is built from 17 residues. V was pared by 4 bases and J by 7 bases, with 15 bases of the junction left unmatched. The DNA for the CDR3 is TGTGCCACCAGTGACGTCCCGGGACAGGGACCCGGAGGGACCCAGTACTTC. Protein: CATSDVPGQGPGGTQYF.

There are many counts of this clonotype. The V and J genes are TRBV7-9 and TRBJ2-1; D gene ambiguous. Germline values: CDR1 SEHNR, CDR2 FQNEAQ (reference sequence). With 1 base removed from V and 5 bases from J, the gap between germline ends came to 6 bases. This CDR3 contains 13 residues. The CDR3: CASSLGADNEQFF. CDR3 sequence (DNA): TGTGCCAGCAGCTTAGGGGCGGACAATGAGCAGTTCTTC.

This clonotype occurred a few times. This chain uses TRBV5-5 with TRBJ2-5, with TRBD2 identical over 13 bases. CDR1 and CDR2 (germline): SGHKS, YYEKEE (reference sequence). The CDR3 sequence is 16 residues long. After removal of 4 bases from V and 1 base from J, the junction contained 4 bases not matched to a gene. CDR3 DNA sequence: TGTGCCAGCAGCCGGACTAGCGGGGGATTCCAAGAGACCCAGTACTTC. It is translated as CASSRTSGGFQETQYF.

The chain employs TRBV29-1 and TRBJ2-5, with 7 nucleotides matching TRBD1. The CDR3 sequence is 12 residues long. The ends lost 6 bases at V and 5 bases at J; junction bases unmatched: 6. Germline V CDR1 and CDR2: SQVTM, ANQGSEA. CDR3 coding DNA: TGCAGCGTCGCACCACAGGGGGAGACCCAGTACTTC. Protein sequence: CSVAPQGETQYF. Drawing the rest from reference TRBV29-1 and TRBJ2-5, the complete variable domain is SAVISQKPSRDICQRGTSLTIQCQVDSQVTMMFWYRQQPGQSLTLIATANQGSEATYESGFVIDKFPISRPNLTFSTLTVSNMSPEDSSIYLCSVAPQGETQYFGPGTRLLVL.

The rearrangement joins TRBV5-4 to TRBJ1-1, with D hard to call. V lost 1 base and J lost 4, with 8 bases in between. Germline V CDR1 and CDR2: SGHNT, YYREEE (reference sequence). The CDR3 extends over 13 amino acids. CDR3 DNA sequence: TGTGCCAGCAGCTTGTTTGGAGGCACTGAAGCTTTCTTT. Translating gives CASSLFGGTEAFF.

This clonotype was seen more than once but under ten times. This chain connects TRBV29-1 to TRBJ2-5; 7 bases map to TRBD2. Looked up from germline, CDR1 is SQVTM and CDR2 is ANQGSEA. V shed 7 bases and J 4 bases; nucleotides not matched to a gene: 3. CDR3 length: 11 residues. Here the CDR3 reads CSGREGETQYF. In DNA form, the CDR3 reads TGCAGCGGCAGGGAGGGAGAGACCCAGTACTTC. Looking up the rest from reference TRBV29-1 and TRBJ2-5 gives the full variable domain: SAVISQKPSRDICQRGTSLTIQCQVDSQVTMMFWYRQQPGQSLTLIATANQGSEATYESGFVIDKFPISRPNLTFSTLTVSNMSPEDSSIYLCSGREGETQYFGPGTRLLVL.

The chain carries TRBV6-5 and TRBJ1-2; D might be TRBD1 (6 bases). This CDR3 contains 15 residues. Germline V gene data show CDR1 as MNHEY and CDR2 as SVGAGI. V was shortened by 4 bases and J by 6 bases, with 18 bases between the two germline ends. In DNA, the CDR3 is TGTGCCAGCAGTTCCAACCGGGGGGCAGGGAATGGCTACACCTTC. Its translation is CASSSNRGAGNGYTF.

V gene TRBV24-1 combines with J gene TRBJ2-5; the match to TRBD1 covers 7 bases. The V and J ends lost 4 bases and 5 bases, in that order; junction bases with no gene match: 15. The CDR3 loop spans 17 amino acids. In germline, CDR1 is KGHDR, CDR2 SFDVKD. The DNA of the CDR3 is TGTGCCACCAGTGACCGCTTTAAGACAGGGCCATGGGAGACCCAGTACTTC. Residues: CATSDRFKTGPWETQYF.

V usage is TRBV19 and J usage is TRBJ2-2, with D possibly being TRBD1 (6 bases). Trimming removed 6 bases at V and 4 bases at J, with 18 bases between. This CDR3 region has 16 residues. The germline gives CDR1 LNHDA, CDR2 SQIVND (reference sequence). CDR3 region: CASRIQGSAVTGELFF. DNA of the CDR3: TGTGCCAGTAGGATACAGGGTTCGGCTGTCACCGGGGAGCTGTTTTTT.

This chain connects TRBV6-1 to TRBJ1-6, with TRBD1 matching over 7 bases. The junction had 16 bases not matched to a gene; V was cut back by 5 bases and J by 9 bases. Germline V CDR1 and CDR2: MNHNS, SASEGT. The CDR3 totals 17 residues. CDR3 residues: CASSKKPGTAIASPLHF. CDR3 in DNA: TGTGCCAGCAGTAAAAAGCCCGGGACAGCCATCGCTTCACCCCTCCACTTT.

J is TRBJ1-2 and V is TRBV12-3 or TRBV12-4; 7 nucleotides match TRBD1. This CDR3 is 16 amino acids long. V lost 0 bases, J lost 6 bases, and 10 bases stayed unmatched. The CDR3 reads CASSLALGRGEDGYTF. In DNA, the CDR3 is TGTGCCAGCAGTTTAGCGTTGGGCAGGGGGGAGGATGGCTACACCTTC.

This clonotype was seen a handful of times. The CDR3 DNA follows: TGTGCCAGCAGTGAAAGGGTCTCTGGAAACACCATATATTTT. Translation gives CASSERVSGNTIYF. V and J are TRBV6-1 and TRBJ1-3; D is unresolved. Looked up from germline, CDR1 is MNHNS and CDR2 is SASEGT. The CDR3 length is 14 residues. V lost 2 bases, J lost 0 bases, and 5 bases lay in between.

This sequence joins TRBV6-6 and TRBJ1-1; D unresolved. Trimming removed 5 bases at V and 5 bases at J, with 9 bases between. This CDR3 has 12 amino acids. Germline values: CDR1 MNHNY, CDR2 SVGAGI (reference sequence). The CDR3 loop reads CASSPSWTEAFF. CDR3 nucleotides: TGTGCCAGCAGTCCCTCCTGGACTGAAGCTTTCTTT.

V usage is TRBV7-3 and J usage is TRBJ2-7; D call uncertain. CDR1 is SGHTA and CDR2 is FQGTGA in the germline V gene. V lost 2 bases to trimming and J lost 6 bases, with 14 bases between them. The CDR3 spans 14 residues. The CDR3 reads CASSLGRSSGEQYF. The CDR3 DNA reads TGTGCCAGCAGCTTAGGTCGGAGTTCGGGCGAGCAGTACTTC.

The rearrangement links TRBV18 to TRBJ2-2; TRBD1 is a possible D gene (5 bases). The CDR3 covers 16 residues. The germline gives CDR1 KGHSH, CDR2 LQKENI. Trimming shortened V by 4 bases and J by 0 bases, and 12 bases separated the two germline ends. CDR3 protein: CASSLADSSNTGELFF. CDR3 nucleotides: TGTGCCAGCTCACTAGCCGACAGCTCGAACACCGGGGAGCTGTTTTTT.

The chain uses TRBV18 and TRBJ1-1; D call uncertain. The CDR3 spans 17 residues. V was pared by 1 base and J by 7 bases, with 22 bases between. The germline V gene encodes CDR1 KGHSH and CDR2 LQKENI. The CDR3: CASSPQKPDLAFSEAFF. DNA for the CDR3: TGTGCCAGCTCACCACAGAAACCCGACCTCGCGTTCAGTGAAGCTTTCTTT. Complete variable domain (other parts from reference TRBV18 and TRBJ1-1): NAGVMQNPRHLVRRRGQEARLRCSPMKGHSHVYWYRQLPEEGLKFMVYLQKENIIDESGMPKERFSAEFPKEGPSILRIQQVVRGDSAAYFCASSPQKPDLAFSEAFFGQGTRLTVV.

The chain couples TRBV12-3 or TRBV12-4 to TRBJ2-7, with 7 nucleotides matching TRBD1. J gave up 5 bases and V 5 bases, and 6 bases lay outside the gene matches. The length of the CDR3 is 13 residues. CDR3 in amino acids: CASSNTGVDEQYF. In nucleotides, the CDR3 is TGTGCCAGCAGTAATACAGGGGTCGACGAGCAGTACTTC.

The J gene is TRBJ2-7, the V gene TRBV6-1, with 8 bases fitting TRBD1. CDR1 and CDR2 (germline): MNHNS, SASEGT. Trimming removed 6 bases from V and 6 bases from J; junction bases left unmatched: 4. This CDR3 comprises 12 residues. CDR3 in amino acids: CASRRTGTEQYF. CDR3 nucleotide sequence: TGTGCCAGCAGGAGGACAGGGACCGAGCAGTACTTC.

The CDR3 nucleotides read TGTGCCAGCAGCTTAAGGTGGGAATATACGCAGTATTTT. Protein product: CASSLRWEYTQYF. The chain links TRBV7-8 to TRBJ2-3, with D uncertain. The V and J ends lost 2 bases and 7 bases respectively, with 10 bases between them. CDR1 is SGHVS, CDR2 FQNEAQ, per germline. The CDR3 is 13 residues long.